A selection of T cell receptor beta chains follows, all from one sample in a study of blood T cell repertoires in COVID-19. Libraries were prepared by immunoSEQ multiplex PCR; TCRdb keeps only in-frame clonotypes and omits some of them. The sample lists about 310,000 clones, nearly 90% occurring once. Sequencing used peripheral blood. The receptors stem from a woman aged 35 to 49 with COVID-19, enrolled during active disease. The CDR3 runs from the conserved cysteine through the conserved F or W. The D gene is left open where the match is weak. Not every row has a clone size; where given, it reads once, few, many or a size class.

CDR3aa: CASSPGWGQTYEQYF; CDR3nt: TGTGCCAGCAGTCCAGGTTGGGGACAGACCTACGAGCAGTACTTC; abundance: once; d_gene: TRBD1; j_gene: TRBJ2-7; v_gene: TRBV5-8
CDR3aa: CASSLAGLRSSGNTIYF; CDR3nt: TGCGCCAGCAGCTTGGCCGGTCTAAGGAGCTCTGGAAACACCATATATTTT; abundance: NA; d_gene: NA; j_gene: TRBJ1-3; v_gene: TRBV5-1
CDR3aa: CASSFSTGSGNTIYF; CDR3nt: TGTGCCAGCAGTTTCTCGACAGGGAGTGGAAACACCATATATTTT; abundance: NA; d_gene: TRBD1; j_gene: TRBJ1-3; v_gene: TRBV28
CDR3aa: CASSPGTRVYWNSPLHF; CDR3nt: TGTGCCAGCTCACCCGGAACCAGGGTTTATTGGAACTCACCCCTCCACTTT; abundance: NA; d_gene: NA; j_gene: TRBJ1-6; v_gene: TRBV18
CDR3aa: CASNEQGGDEQYF; CDR3nt: TGTGCCAGCAACGAGCAGGGGGGCGACGAGCAGTACTTC; abundance: NA; d_gene: NA; j_gene: TRBJ2-7; v_gene: TRBV9
CDR3aa: CASSDGLVETQYF; CDR3nt: TGTGCCAGCAGTGATGGACTAGTGGAGACCCAGTACTTC; abundance: NA; d_gene: TRBD2; j_gene: TRBJ2-5; v_gene: TRBV6-1
CDR3aa: CASSIPTGGAGQPQHF; CDR3nt: TGTGCCAGCAGCATACCGACAGGGGGCGCGGGTCAGCCCCAGCATTTT; abundance: NA; d_gene: TRBD1; j_gene: TRBJ1-5; v_gene: TRBV7-2
CDR3aa: CASSGLGTGEQKLFF; CDR3nt: TGTGCCAGCTCAGGACTCGGGACAGGGGAACAAAAACTGTTTTTT; abundance: NA; d_gene: TRBD1; j_gene: TRBJ1-4; v_gene: TRBV18
CDR3aa: CATVTGQGTEAFF; CDR3nt: TGTGCCACCGTTACGGGACAGGGAACTGAAGCTTTCTTT; abundance: NA; d_gene: TRBD1; j_gene: TRBJ1-1; v_gene: TRBV15
CDR3aa: CASSKGRGPRSNQPQHF; CDR3nt: TGTGCCAGCAGCAAAGGGAGGGGCCCCAGGAGCAATCAGCCCCAGCATTTT; abundance: NA; d_gene: NA; j_gene: TRBJ1-5; v_gene: TRBV28
CDR3aa: CASSMMTGGSTGELFF; CDR3nt: TGTGCCAGTAGTATGATGACAGGGGGCAGCACCGGGGAGCTGTTTTTT; abundance: NA; d_gene: TRBD1; j_gene: TRBJ2-2; v_gene: TRBV19
CDR3aa: CASSPVDGGGTDTQYF; CDR3nt: TGCGCCAGCAGCCCCGTTGATGGGGGGGGTACGGATACGCAGTATTTT; abundance: NA; d_gene: TRBD2; j_gene: TRBJ2-3; v_gene: TRBV4-3
CDR3aa: CASSVLGQLGTEAFF; CDR3nt: TGTGCCAGCAGCGTCTTGGGACAGTTGGGGACTGAAGCTTTCTTT; abundance: NA; d_gene: TRBD1; j_gene: TRBJ1-1; v_gene: TRBV9
CDR3aa: CASRGGGRTEAFF; CDR3nt: TGTGCCAGCCGAGGGGGGGGAAGGACTGAAGCTTTCTTT; abundance: NA; d_gene: NA; j_gene: TRBJ1-1; v_gene: TRBV28
CDR3aa: CASSLDRARYEQYF; CDR3nt: TGTGCCAGCAGTTTGGACAGGGCCCGCTACGAGCAGTACTTC; abundance: NA; d_gene: TRBD1; j_gene: TRBJ2-7; v_gene: TRBV27
CDR3aa: CASTRGPGGGYGYTF; CDR3nt: TGCGCCAGCACCAGAGGCCCAGGGGGCGGGTATGGCTACACCTTC; abundance: many; d_gene: TRBD1; j_gene: TRBJ1-2; v_gene: TRBV4-1
CDR3aa: CASSKSGAGNQPQHF; CDR3nt: TGTGCCAGCAGCAAGAGTGGGGCGGGGAATCAGCCCCAGCATTTT; abundance: NA; d_gene: NA; j_gene: TRBJ1-5; v_gene: TRBV7-2
CDR3aa: CASSLQMISYNEQFF; CDR3nt: TGTGCCAGCAGCTTGCAGATGATATCCTACAATGAGCAGTTCTTC; abundance: NA; d_gene: NA; j_gene: TRBJ2-1; v_gene: TRBV5-4
CDR3aa: CASSLRTAYEQYF; CDR3nt: TGTGCCAGCAGCTTACGGACAGCCTACGAGCAGTACTTC; abundance: NA; d_gene: NA; j_gene: TRBJ2-7; v_gene: TRBV7-2
CDR3aa: CASSLLGVDQPQHF; CDR3nt: TGCGCCAGCAGCTTATTAGGGGTGGATCAGCCCCAGCATTTT; abundance: NA; d_gene: NA; j_gene: TRBJ1-5; v_gene: TRBV5-1
CDR3aa: CASSLARGSYNEQFF; CDR3nt: TGTGCCAGCAGCTTAGCGCGGGGGTCCTACAATGAGCAGTTCTTC; abundance: NA; d_gene: TRBD2; j_gene: TRBJ2-1; v_gene: TRBV7-2
CDR3aa: CASSFGINTEAFF; CDR3nt: TGTGCCAGCAGTTTCGGGATTAACACTGAAGCTTTCTTT; abundance: NA; d_gene: NA; j_gene: TRBJ1-1; v_gene: TRBV28
CDR3aa: CASSLGSGGRIETQYF; CDR3nt: TGCGCCAGCAGCTTGGGTAGCGGGGGGAGGATCGAGACCCAGTACTTC; abundance: NA; d_gene: TRBD2; j_gene: TRBJ2-5; v_gene: TRBV5-1
CDR3aa: CSVDVNYEQYF; CDR3nt: TGCAGCGTTGATGTTAACTACGAGCAGTACTTC; abundance: NA; d_gene: NA; j_gene: TRBJ2-7; v_gene: TRBV29-1
CDR3aa: CASSQRGPSTDTQYF; CDR3nt: TGCGCCAGCAGCCAACGAGGGCCTAGCACAGATACGCAGTATTTT; abundance: NA; d_gene: NA; j_gene: TRBJ2-3; v_gene: TRBV4-3
CDR3aa: CASRRDRGRETQYF; CDR3nt: TGCGCCAGTCGGAGAGACAGGGGCCGGGAGACCCAGTACTTC; abundance: NA; d_gene: TRBD1; j_gene: TRBJ2-5; v_gene: TRBV5-1
CDR3aa: CASSLGQPYGYTF; CDR3nt: TGTGCCAGCAGCCTCGGACAGCCCTATGGCTACACCTTC; abundance: NA; d_gene: NA; j_gene: TRBJ1-2; v_gene: TRBV5-6
CDR3aa: CASSQDGAGSTDTQYF; CDR3nt: TGTGCCAGCAGCCAAGATGGGGCGGGGAGCACAGATACGCAGTATTTT; abundance: NA; d_gene: NA; j_gene: TRBJ2-3; v_gene: TRBV4-2
CDR3aa: CASSYIMSGTGELFF; CDR3nt: TGTGCCAGCAGCTACATAATGAGCGGGACCGGGGAGCTGTTTTTT; abundance: NA; d_gene: NA; j_gene: TRBJ2-2; v_gene: TRBV7-2